This record looks at one T cell receptor (beta chain) sequence and its context. The antigen is unknown. From germline, CDR1 is DFQATT and CDR2 SNEGSKA (reference sequence). There are 12 residues in the CDR3. This sample is drawn from a study of T cells expressing NK-cell markers. Study-level background: Each TCR beta repertoire originated in sorted T cells that were CD3+CD56+NKG2C+, CD3+CD56+NKG2C- or CD3+CD56-NKG2C+. General study points: Whether expanded NKG2C+ T cell clones recognized HCMV stayed uncertain.

The TCR beta cDNA came from 5'RACE template switching with UMIs. TCRdb reprocessed the 5' RACE reads and stores each CDR3 protein as one record, lacking DNA. The ten top clones account for approximately 58%, within a sample of around 21,000 distinct CDR3 sequences. This clonotype was obtained from a man aged 18 to 69 in good health. Sequencing was performed on blood T cells: a sorted CD56 or NKG2C T cell subset, CD4+ or CD8+ T cells, or bulk PBMC T cells (not recorded which). The V call is TRBV20-1, the J call TRBJ1-1. CDR3 sequence: CSARDGTSEAFF.